This TCR beta chain stems from a study of shared clonotypes between healthy human individuals. The study, taken as a whole, reports: Sharing of clonotypes among donors was expected to vary with sequencing depth.

The CDR3 contains 11 residues. CDR1 SGHDT and CDR2 YYEEEE come from the germline V gene. Trimming removed 6 bases from V and 6 bases from J, with 7 bases in between. As for this clone: What it binds is unknown.

TCRdb's table, derived via immunoSEQ multiplex PCR, lists solely in-frame clones and lacks some. The table lists some 790,000 clones, 55% to 80% of them singletons. This TCR derives from a woman aged 25 to 39 in good health. The chain is built from TRBV5-6 and TRBJ1-3; D not resolved. Material: memory CD4+ T cells sorted from blood. Noted subset: CD45RA-negative fraction. The CDR3 region has the DNA TGTGCCAGCATGCCACTAAACACCATATATTTT. Translating it yields CASMPLNTIYF.